Below, 28 T cell receptor beta chains from the same sample are listed, as sequenced in a study of shared clonotypes between healthy human individuals. Method: immunoSEQ multiplex PCR; TCRdb's copy keeps in-frame clones and lacks some. The data contain about a million clones, about 76% of them singletons. The specimen sequenced was memory CD4+ T cells sorted from blood. As to subset: CD45RA-negative fraction. These receptors came from a man aged 18-30 years in good health.

The V gene is TRBV7-9, the J gene TRBJ2-7, with D uncertain. V shed 1 base and J shed 0 bases, with 7 bases lying between them. The germline V gene encodes CDR1 SEHNR and CDR2 FQNEAQ (reference sequence). The length of the CDR3 is 14 residues. CDR3 sequence (DNA): TGTGCCAGCAGCTTAGAGAGCCGCTCCTACGAGCAGTACTTC. Translating it yields CASSLESRSYEQYF.

This clone has ten or more counts. The chain uses TRBV7-8 and TRBJ1-5, with a possible D match to TRBD1 (6 bases). The CDR3 is made up of 16 amino acids. Per the germline V gene, CDR1 is SGHVS and CDR2 is FQNEAQ. Trimming removed 5 bases from V and 0 bases from J, with 14 bases in between. The CDR3 sequence is CASSPTTGISNQPQHF. The CDR3 region has the DNA TGTGCCAGCAGCCCCACCACAGGGATTAGCAATCAGCCCCAGCATTTT.

The sample holds a few counts of this clone. The DNA of the CDR3 is TGTGCCAGCAGTGGACAGGGATCATATAGCAATCAGCCCCAGCATTTT. Translation: CASSGQGSYSNQPQHF. The chain uses TRBV6-1 and TRBJ1-5, with 7 bases aligning to TRBD1. CDR3 size: 16 residues. V was clipped by 4 bases and J by 0 bases; unmatched bases: 6. The germline V gene encodes CDR1 MNHNS and CDR2 SASEGT.

This clone was picked up one time. The CDR3 protein is CAWSVLRGSRTGELFF. The CDR3 bases are TGTGCCTGGAGTGTTCTTCGGGGGAGTCGAACCGGGGAGCTGTTTTTT. The rearrangement joins TRBV30 to TRBJ2-2, with a possible D match to TRBD2 (6 bases). The CDR3 spans 16 residues. CDR1 and CDR2 from the germline V gene are GTSNPN and SVGIG (reference sequence). Trimming removed 0 bases at V and 5 bases at J, with 16 bases between. The full variable domain, completed using reference TRBV30 and TRBJ2-2, is SQTIHQWPATLVQPVGSPLSLECTVEGTSNPNLYWYRQAAGRGLQLLFYSVGIGQISSEVPQNLSASRPQDRQFILSSKKLLLSDSGFYLCAWSVLRGSRTGELFFGEGSRLTVL.

The chain combines TRBV7-6 with TRBJ2-1; D is perhaps TRBD1 or TRBD2 (5 bases each). CDR1 is SGHVS, CDR2 FNYEAQ, per germline. V lost 4 bases and J lost 0, with 7 bases in between. This CDR3 is 14 amino acids long. DNA for the CDR3: TGTGCCAGCAGCTCCGGGACCTCCTACAATGAGCAGTTCTTC. Protein: CASSSGTSYNEQFF. Supplemented by reference TRBV7-6 and TRBJ2-1, the full variable domain reads GAGVSQSPRYKVTKRGQDVALRCDPISGHVSLYWYRQALGQGPEFLTYFNYEAQQDKSGLPNDRFSAERPEGSISTLTIQRTEQRDSAMYRCASSSGTSYNEQFFGPGTRLTVL.

The chain combines TRBV11-2 with TRBJ2-1; D is unclear. Germline-derived CDR1 and CDR2 are SGHAT and FQNNGV. The length of the CDR3 is 13 residues. Trimming removed 1 base from V and 8 bases from J, with 9 bases in between. CDR3 amino acids: CASSLGQADEQFF. In DNA, the CDR3 is TGTGCCAGCAGCTTAGGCCAGGCGGATGAGCAGTTCTTC.

For the CDR3, the DNA is TGTGCCACCGGGGATGAAGATCAGCCCCAGCATTTT. Encoded protein: CATGDEDQPQHF. This chain links TRBV15 with TRBJ1-5, with unresolved D. The CDR3 contains 12 residues. Germline V lookup: CDR1 LNHNV, CDR2 YYDKDF (reference sequence). Trimming removed 8 bases from V and 5 bases from J, with 10 bases in between.

The gene calls are TRBV6-1 and TRBJ1-1, with 9 bases lining up with TRBD1. The CDR3 extends over 13 amino acids. Germline assignment: CDR1 MNHNS and CDR2 SASEGT. Trimming removed 6 bases from V and 6 bases from J; junction bases left unmatched: 5. This chain's CDR3 is CASRTGGIAEAFF. CDR3 DNA: TGTGCCAGCAGGACAGGGGGGATCGCTGAAGCTTTCTTT.

The CDR3 region is CASSPTTANTGELFF. The CDR3 DNA follows: TGTGCCAGCAGTCCCACTACCGCGAACACCGGGGAGCTGTTTTTT. This sequence joins TRBV2 and TRBJ2-2; no clear D. V was cut by 5 bases and J by 0 bases, with 10 bases left in between. The CDR3 runs 15 residues. CDR1 SNHLY and CDR2 FYNNEI come from the germline V gene.

This clone was recorded many times. The chain carries TRBV25-1 and TRBJ2-5; D gene unclear. Germline-derived CDR1 and CDR2 are MGHDK and SYGVNS. The CDR3 loop spans 14 amino acids. V lost 1 base, J lost 3 bases, and 9 bases lay in between. In DNA, the CDR3 is TGTGCCAGCAGTGAATTTAACGGAGAAGAGACCCAGTACTTC. Translating it yields CASSEFNGEETQYF.

The chain recombines TRBV14 with TRBJ1-3; D is ambiguous. Germline assignment: CDR1 SGHDN and CDR2 FVKESK. This CDR3 spans 16 amino acids. V gave up 3 bases and J gave up 0 bases, with 12 bases separating them. This CDR3 is CASSHLDGYSGNTIYF. Written as DNA, the CDR3 is TGTGCCAGCAGCCATTTAGACGGCTACTCTGGAAACACCATATATTTT.

CDR3 coding DNA: TGTGCCAGCAGCCTAACAGCGGGACAGACCAATGAGCAGTTCTTC. As protein: CASSLTAGQTNEQFF. The rearrangement joins TRBV9 to TRBJ2-1; D possibly uses TRBD1 or TRBD2 (7 bases each). Germline-derived CDR1 and CDR2 are SGDLS and YYNGEE. The germline V and J ends were trimmed by 4 bases and 6 bases, with 17 bases remaining between them. The length of the CDR3 is 15 residues.

The CDR3 sequence is CAWGKGGELFF. The CDR3 DNA reads TGTGCCTGGGGAAAAGGCGGGGAGCTGTTTTTT. The chain uses TRBV30 and TRBJ2-2; D remains unclear. V gave up 5 bases and J gave up 7 bases, with 8 bases separating them. The CDR3 has 11 residues. CDR1 and CDR2 (germline): GTSNPN, SVGIG (reference sequence).

CDR3 sequence reads: CASSVATVANYGYTF. CDR3 DNA: TGTGCCAGCAGCGTAGCTACAGTAGCTAACTATGGCTACACCTTC. The gene calls are TRBV9 and TRBJ1-2, with unresolved D. With 0 bases removed from V and 0 bases from J, the gap between germline ends came to 9 bases. The germline V gene encodes CDR1 SGDLS and CDR2 YYNGEE. The CDR3 is made up of 15 amino acids.

This chain links TRBV7-3 with TRBJ2-3; possibly TRBD1 for D (5 bases). The CDR3 has 16 residues. From germline, CDR1 is SGHTA and CDR2 FQGTGA. V was clipped by 2 bases and J by 0 bases, with 12 bases between them. The CDR3 sequence: CASSLVAGKSTDTQYF. The CDR3, as DNA: TGTGCCAGCAGCTTAGTCGCAGGGAAAAGCACAGATACGCAGTATTTT.

The J gene is TRBJ2-1, the V gene TRBV6-5; 12 nucleotides match TRBD2. With V trimmed by 6 bases and J by 10 bases, 4 bases remained unmatched. CDR3 size: 13 residues. Germline V lookup: CDR1 MNHEY, CDR2 SVGAGI. CDR3 region: CASRRGTSGEQFF. The CDR3 DNA sequence: TGTGCCAGCAGAAGAGGGACTAGCGGGGAGCAGTTCTTC.

The chain joins TRBV7-2 to TRBJ2-2; D unresolved. With 8 bases removed from V and 5 bases from J, the gap between germline ends came to 9 bases. CDR1 and CDR2 (germline): SGHTA, FQGNSA. This CDR3 contains 12 residues. This CDR3 is CASGRRTGELFF. DNA of the CDR3: TGTGCCAGCGGCCGGAGAACCGGGGAGCTGTTTTTT.

This clone was seen only a few times. V and J are TRBV9 and TRBJ2-5; no reliable D call. V was cut by 6 bases and J by 4 bases, with 13 bases left in between. Germline lookup yields CDR1 SGDLS and CDR2 YYNGEE. The CDR3 sequence is 13 residues long. The CDR3 nucleotides are TGTGCCAGCAATCGAGAGGATGGAGAGACCCAGTACTTC. Translated: CASNREDGETQYF.

This clone was seen a handful of times. The rearrangement links TRBV18 to TRBJ1-6, with 8 bases aligning to TRBD1. There are 16 residues in the CDR3. Trimming removed 6 bases from V and 10 bases from J; junction bases left unmatched: 14. Germline V lookup: CDR1 KGHSH, CDR2 LQKENI. This CDR3 is CASSDTRSGGNSPLHF. The CDR3 DNA reads TGTGCCAGCTCCGATACTCGATCAGGGGGCAACTCACCCCTCCACTTT.

CDR3: CASSPRPPGQGGSGANVLTF. The CDR3 nucleotides read TGTGCCAGCAGCCCCCGTCCTCCGGGACAGGGTGGCTCTGGGGCCAACGTCCTGACTTTC. The V and J genes are TRBV7-3 and TRBJ2-6; 9 nucleotides match TRBD1. V was clipped by 5 bases and J by 0 bases; unmatched bases: 14. Per the germline V gene, CDR1 is SGHTA and CDR2 is FQGTGA. This CDR3 is 20 amino acids long.

This clone was seen only a few times. This chain connects TRBV4-1 to TRBJ1-1; no reliable D call. This CDR3 has 17 amino acids. Germline loops: CDR1 MGHRA, CDR2 YSYEKL. Between the trimmed V and J ends, which lost 0 bases and 5 bases, there was a span of 19 bases. CDR3 protein: CASSQEVGGVRRTEAFF. The CDR3 nucleotides read TGCGCCAGCAGCCAAGAAGTAGGTGGGGTAAGGCGGACTGAAGCTTTCTTT.

A remark on this clone: This may be a read error, as it is one base from a much larger clone. The CDR3 DNA reads as TGTGCCAGCAGCCCCGGACAGGGGAATGGCTACACCTTC. Translated, it gives CASSPGQGNGYTF. The V gene is TRBV5-6, the J gene TRBJ1-2; 9 nucleotides align to TRBD1. The CDR3 covers 13 residues. V shed 4 bases, J shed 6 bases, and the junction held 4 bases outside the gene matches. The germline V gene encodes CDR1 SGHDT and CDR2 YYEEEE.

The chain has TRBV7-2 and TRBJ2-5, with 11 bases matching TRBD1. Germline CDR1 SGHTA, CDR2 FQGNSA. J lost 7 bases, V lost 3 bases, and 7 bases had no gene match. CDR3 length: 15 residues. This chain's CDR3 is CASSLDRGLAATQYF. The CDR3 DNA reads TGTGCCAGCAGCTTGGACAGGGGGCTTGCTGCGACCCAGTACTTC.

This sequence joins TRBV14 and TRBJ2-3; D not certain. This CDR3 spans 13 amino acids. With 3 bases removed from V and 2 bases from J, the gap between germline ends came to 6 bases. The V gene's germline CDR1 is SGHDN and CDR2 FVKESK. The CDR3 bases are TGTGCCAGCAGCCACCTGGACACAGATACGCAGTATTTT. It is translated as CASSHLDTDTQYF.

In its sample, this clone was seen many times. The chain couples TRBV28 to TRBJ2-4, with a possible D match to TRBD1 (5 bases). Trimming stripped 3 bases from V and 3 bases from J, with 15 bases between. This CDR3 contains 16 residues. The germline V gene has CDR1 MDHEN and CDR2 SYDVKM. The CDR3 DNA reads as TGTGCCAGCAGTTTTAACCCAGGGAAAGTCAAAAACATTCAGTACTTC. It codes for CASSFNPGKVKNIQYF.

The chain uses TRBV2 and TRBJ1-3; D ambiguous. V was clipped by 2 bases and J by 0 bases, with 8 bases between them. The CDR3 extends over 15 amino acids. Germline CDR1 and CDR2: SNHLY and FYNNEI. The CDR3 DNA reads TGTGCCAGCAGTGAACGGCAGAACTCTGGAAACACCATATATTTT. Translation: CASSERQNSGNTIYF.

This sequence joins TRBV29-1 and TRBJ2-7; 8 bases fit TRBD2. The CDR3 loop spans 16 amino acids. Germline V CDR1 and CDR2: SQVTM, ANQGSEA. Trimming cost V 0 bases and J 2 bases; bases outside gene matches: 9. The CDR3: CSVEDRSGGRPYEQYF. In DNA, the CDR3 is TGCAGCGTTGAAGATCGCTCCGGCGGGAGGCCCTACGAGCAGTACTTC.

The chain uses TRBV2 and TRBJ1-5, with D maybe TRBD1 (6 bases). The CDR3 loop spans 17 amino acids. From germline, CDR1 is SNHLY and CDR2 FYNNEI. V shed 6 bases and J shed 0 bases, with 18 bases lying between them. In DNA form, the CDR3 reads TGTGCCAGCAGATTGGGACAATCGGCGTATAGCAATCAGCCCCAGCATTTT. This translates into CASRLGQSAYSNQPQHF.